The clone carrying this T cell receptor beta chain was counted many times. For the diagnoses, clinical symptoms, serum thyroxine and TRAb, thyroid ultrasound and orbital computed tomography were used. This entry belongs to a study of T cells in Graves' hyperthyroidism and ophthalmopathy. Amplification yielded TCR beta CDR3 regions, with RNA transcripts as the source. The HTBI set primed first-round TCR CDR3 RT-PCR. Using its own MiXCR run on the multiplex PCR reads, TCRdb lists one record per CDR3 protein. The table lists roughly 250,000 distinct CDR3 sequences, less than 15% of them singletons. The sequenced sample consisted of blood. This clonotype was obtained from a woman aged 40 to 55 with Graves' hyperthyroidism that later progressed to Graves' ophthalmopathy.

The CDR3 sequence: CASSFSAPSTFSYEQYF. The CDR3 DNA sequence: TGTGCCAGCAGCTTTAGTGCCCCCTCTACTTTTTCCTACGAGCAGTACTTC. The chain has TRBV7-9 and TRBJ2-7; unclear D gene. Germline V gene sequence: CDR1 SEHNR, CDR2 FQNEAQ (reference sequence). V lost 3 bases, J lost 1 base, and 19 bases lay in between. This CDR3 has 17 amino acids. Supplemented by reference TRBV7-9 and TRBJ2-7, the full variable domain reads DTGVSQNPRHKITKRGQNVTFRCDPISEHNRLYWYRQTLGQGPEFLTYFQNEAQLEKSRLLSDRFSAERPKGSFSTLEIQRTEQGDSAMYLCASSFSAPSTFSYEQYFGPGTRLTVT.